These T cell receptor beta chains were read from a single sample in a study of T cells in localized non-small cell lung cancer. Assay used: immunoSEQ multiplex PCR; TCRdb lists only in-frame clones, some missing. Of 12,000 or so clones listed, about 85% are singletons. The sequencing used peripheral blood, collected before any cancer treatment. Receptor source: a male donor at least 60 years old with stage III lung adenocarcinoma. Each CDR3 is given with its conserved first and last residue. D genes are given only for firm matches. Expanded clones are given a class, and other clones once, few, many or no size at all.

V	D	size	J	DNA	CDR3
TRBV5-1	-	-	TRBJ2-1	TGCGCCAGCAGCTGGCTAGGCGGCTACAATGAGCAGTTCTTC	CASSWLGGYNEQFF
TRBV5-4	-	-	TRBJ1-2	TGTGCCAGCAGCTTGGCCGTGGCACGGAGGATTAACTATGGCTACACCTTC	CASSLAVARRINYGYTF
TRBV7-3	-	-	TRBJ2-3	TGTGCCAGCAGCTTATACACAGATACGCAGTATTTT	CASSLYTDTQYF
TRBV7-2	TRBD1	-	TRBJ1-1	TGTGCCAGCAGCCGGGCGAAAGGACAGGGCTACACTGAAGCTTTCTTT	CASSRAKGQGYTEAFF
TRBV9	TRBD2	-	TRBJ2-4	TGTGCCAGCAGCGTAGTGAAGCGGGGGGGCCGAGTGTCCATTCAGTACTTC	CASSVVKRGGRVSIQYF
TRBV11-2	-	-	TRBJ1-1	TGTGCCAGCAGCTTAAAGCCAGGCCTGAACACTGAAGCTTTCTTT	CASSLKPGLNTEAFF
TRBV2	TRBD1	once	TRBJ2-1	TGTGCCAGCAGTGAAGTAGGGACAGGGTTAGGCTCCTACAATGAGCAGTTCTTC	CASSEVGTGLGSYNEQFF
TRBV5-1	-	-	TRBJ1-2	TGCGCCAGCAGCTTTCGACAGAGCTACTATGGCTACACCTTC	CASSFRQSYYGYTF
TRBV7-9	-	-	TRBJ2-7	TGTGCCAGCAGCTCCACCGGGCCGCGCCCCGAGCAGTACTTC	CASSSTGPRPEQYF
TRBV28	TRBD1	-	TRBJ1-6	TGTGCCAGCAGTTTCAGACAGGGGTCTAATTCACCCCTCCACTTT	CASSFRQGSNSPLHF
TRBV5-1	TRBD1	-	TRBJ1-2	TGCGCCAGCAGGTACACCTTCGGGACAGGGTACTATGGCTACACCTTC	CASRYTFGTGYYGYTF
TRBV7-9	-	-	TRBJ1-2	TGTGCCAGCAGCTTAGGGGAGGGCCGCTATGGCTACACCTTC	CASSLGEGRYGYTF
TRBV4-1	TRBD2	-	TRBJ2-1	TGCGCCAGCAGCCGGGGACTAGCGGGGGTCACGGATGAGCAGTTCTTC	CASSRGLAGVTDEQFF
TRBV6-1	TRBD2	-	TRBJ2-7	TGTGCCAGCAGTGGGGAGGGAGGGCCATACGAGCAGTACTTC	CASSGEGGPYEQYF
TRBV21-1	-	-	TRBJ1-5	TGTGCCAGCAAGCAGGAATTGGACGAATATAGCAATCAGCCCCAGCATTTT	CASKQELDEYSNQPQHF
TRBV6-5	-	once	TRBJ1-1	TGTGCCAGCAGTCAGGGTCCCCGGGAAGCTTTCTTT	CASSQGPREAFF
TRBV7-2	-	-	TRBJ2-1	TGTGCCAGCAGCTTAGATTCAGGATCTTACAATGAGCAGTTCTTC	CASSLDSGSYNEQFF
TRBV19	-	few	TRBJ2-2	TGTGCCAGTAGTATCCCCGCTAGCGCCACGAACACCGGGGAGCTGTTTTTT	CASSIPASATNTGELFF
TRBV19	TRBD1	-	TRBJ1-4	TGTGCCAGTAGTAGGACAGGCGGACTGTTTTTT	CASSRTGGLFF
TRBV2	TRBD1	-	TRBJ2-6	TGTGCCAGCAGGCCGGGACAGGCTGGGGCCAACGTCCTGACTTTC	CASRPGQAGANVLTF
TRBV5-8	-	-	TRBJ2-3	TGTGCCAGCAGCTTAAACACAGATACGCAGTATTTT	CASSLNTDTQYF
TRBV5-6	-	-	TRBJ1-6	TGTGCCAGCAGCCGATACCGACAAGGTAATTCACCCCTCCACTTT	CASSRYRQGNSPLHF
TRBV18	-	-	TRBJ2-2	TGTGCCAGCTCTCCGGACTCGAACACCGGGGAGCTGTTTTTT	CASSPDSNTGELFF
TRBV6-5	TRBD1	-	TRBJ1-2	TGTGCCAGCAGTTACTCGAGGGGGACAGTCAAGGGCTACACCTTC	CASSYSRGTVKGYTF
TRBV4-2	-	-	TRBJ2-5	TGTGCCAGCAGCCAAGATCGAGAGACCCAGTACTTC	CASSQDRETQYF
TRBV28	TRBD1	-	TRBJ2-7	TGTGCCAGCAGTTTATCGCCCACTGGGACAGGAGGGTATTCGGAGCAGTACTTC	CASSLSPTGTGGYSEQYF
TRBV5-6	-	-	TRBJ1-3	TGTGCCAGCAGTAGTAGGGATGGAAACACCATATATTTT	CASSSRDGNTIYF
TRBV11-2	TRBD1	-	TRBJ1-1	TGTGCCAGCAGCTTCCCCCGGGGACAGGGGGCCCAGAGGACTGAAGCTTTCTTT	CASSFPRGQGAQRTEAFF
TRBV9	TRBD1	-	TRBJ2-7	TGTGCCAGCAGCGTAAACTCCGGGGGGACAGGGGCTGCCGAGCAGTACTTC	CASSVNSGGTGAAEQYF
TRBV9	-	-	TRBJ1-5	TGTGCCAGCAGCCCATTTCCCGATCAGCCCCAGCATTTT	CASSPFPDQPQHF
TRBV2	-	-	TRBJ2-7	TGTGCCAGCACATGGAGGCGGGACGGGGCATACGAGCAGTACTTC	CASTWRRDGAYEQYF
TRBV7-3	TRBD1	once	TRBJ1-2	TGTGCCAGCAGCTTAGATTCAGGGGGGGCGCGCGGTGGCTACACCTTC	CASSLDSGGARGGYTF
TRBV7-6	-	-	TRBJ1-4	TGTGCCAGCAGCTTAGTCGTGGCTGAAAAACTGTTTTTT	CASSLVVAEKLFF
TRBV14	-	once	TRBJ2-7	TGTGCCAGCAGCCAATTCGAGGGCTACGAGCAGTACTTC	CASSQFEGYEQYF
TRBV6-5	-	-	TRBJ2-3	TGTGCCAGCGGTTCCTATACGCAGTATTTT	CASGSYTQYF
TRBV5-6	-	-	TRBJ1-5	TGTGCCAGCAGCTCTATCAGGGGAGGGCCGAGCAATCAGCCCCAGCATTTT	CASSSIRGGPSNQPQHF
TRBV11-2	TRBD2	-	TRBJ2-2	TGTGCCAGCAGCCTACTAGCGGTGAACACCGGGGAGCTGTTTTTT	CASSLLAVNTGELFF
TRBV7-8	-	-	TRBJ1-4	TGTGCCAGCAGCCACCTGGACGGATCAGGTGAAAAACTGTTTTTT	CASSHLDGSGEKLFF
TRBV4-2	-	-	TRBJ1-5	TGTGCCAGCAGCCAAGGCAGCGACCCGCTATGGCCCCAGCATTTT	CASSQGSDPLWPQHF
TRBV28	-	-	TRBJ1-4	TGTGCCAGCAGTTTAGGAGGAAGGGAAAAACTGTTTTTT	CASSLGGREKLFF
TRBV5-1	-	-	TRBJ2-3	TGCGCCAGCAGCTTGGTTGGAGCGGAGCGCTCCGATACGCAGTATTTT	CASSLVGAERSDTQYF
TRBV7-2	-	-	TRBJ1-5	TGTGCCAGCAGCTTAGCGGCCAGGGATACCAATCAGCCCCAGCATTTT	CASSLAARDTNQPQHF
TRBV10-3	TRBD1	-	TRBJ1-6	TGTGCCATCAGTCCTTCCGACAGGGCGAATTCACCCCTCCACTTT	CAISPSDRANSPLHF
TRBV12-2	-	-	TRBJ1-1	TGTGCAAGTCGCTTAGGTCCCCTACCGACAGGGATTGACACTGAAGCTTTCTTT	CASRLGPLPTGIDTEAFF
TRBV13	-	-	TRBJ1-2	TGTGCCAGCAGCTTAACGTCCCGCGGGGGCTACACCTTC	CASSLTSRGGYTF
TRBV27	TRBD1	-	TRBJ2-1	TGTGCCAGCACCTCACAGGGGAACAATGAGCAGTTCTTC	CASTSQGNNEQFF
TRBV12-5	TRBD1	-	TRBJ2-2	TGTGCTAGTGGTCCCTCATTTCGGGACAGCGAACACCGGGGAGCTGTTTTT	CASGPSFRDSEHRGAVF
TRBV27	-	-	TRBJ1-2	TGTGCCAGCAGTTTAAACCCCGGGGTCTATGGCTACACCTTC	CASSLNPGVYGYTF
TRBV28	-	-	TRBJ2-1	TGTGCCAGCAGTTTAAAAGGGGAGATACAAAACAATGAGCAGTTCTTC	CASSLKGEIQNNEQFF
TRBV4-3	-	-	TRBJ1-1	TGCGCCAGCAGCCAAGAATGGGGGTCGAATAAATGGAACACTGAAGCTTTCTTT	CASSQEWGSNKWNTEAFF
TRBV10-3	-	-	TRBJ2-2	TGTGCCATCATGGGGGAGAACGCCGGGGAGCTGTTTTTT	CAIMGENAGELFF